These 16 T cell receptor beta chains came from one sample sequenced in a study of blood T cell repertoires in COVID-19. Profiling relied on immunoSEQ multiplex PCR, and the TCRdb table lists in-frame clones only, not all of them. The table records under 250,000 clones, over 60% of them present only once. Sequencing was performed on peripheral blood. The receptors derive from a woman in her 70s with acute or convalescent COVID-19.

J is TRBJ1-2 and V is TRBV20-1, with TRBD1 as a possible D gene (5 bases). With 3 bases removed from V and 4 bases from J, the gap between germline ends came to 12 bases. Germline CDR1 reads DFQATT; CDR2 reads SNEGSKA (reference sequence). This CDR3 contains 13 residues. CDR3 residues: CSASTGGSYGYTF. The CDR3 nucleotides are TGCAGTGCTAGTACGGGGGGAAGCTATGGCTACACCTTC.

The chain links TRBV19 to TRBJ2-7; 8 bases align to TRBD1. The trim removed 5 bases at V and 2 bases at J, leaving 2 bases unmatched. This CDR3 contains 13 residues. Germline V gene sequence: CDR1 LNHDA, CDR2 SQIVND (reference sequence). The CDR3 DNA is TGTGCCAGTAGTTCAGGGGGCCCCTACGAGCAGTACTTC. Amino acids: CASSSGGPYEQYF.

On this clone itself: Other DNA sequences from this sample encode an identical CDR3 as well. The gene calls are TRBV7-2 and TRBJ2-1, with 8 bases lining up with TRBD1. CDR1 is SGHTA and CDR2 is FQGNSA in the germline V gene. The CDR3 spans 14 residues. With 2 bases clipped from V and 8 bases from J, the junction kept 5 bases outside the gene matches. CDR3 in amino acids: CASSLNSGGDEQFF. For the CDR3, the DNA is TGTGCCAGCAGCTTAAATTCAGGGGGCGATGAGCAGTTCTTC.

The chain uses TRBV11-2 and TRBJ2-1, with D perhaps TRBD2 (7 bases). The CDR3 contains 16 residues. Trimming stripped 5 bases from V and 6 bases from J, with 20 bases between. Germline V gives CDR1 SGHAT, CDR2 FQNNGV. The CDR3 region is CASSTSQGSSGNEQFF. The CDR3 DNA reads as TGTGCCAGCAGCACCTCCCAGGGGTCTAGCGGCAATGAGCAGTTCTTC.

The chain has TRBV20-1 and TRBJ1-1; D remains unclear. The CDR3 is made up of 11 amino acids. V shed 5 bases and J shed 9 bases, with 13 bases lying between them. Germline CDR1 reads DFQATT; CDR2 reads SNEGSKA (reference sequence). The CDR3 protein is CSAYRGSQAFF. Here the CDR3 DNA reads TGCAGTGCTTATCGTGGCAGTCAAGCTTTCTTT.

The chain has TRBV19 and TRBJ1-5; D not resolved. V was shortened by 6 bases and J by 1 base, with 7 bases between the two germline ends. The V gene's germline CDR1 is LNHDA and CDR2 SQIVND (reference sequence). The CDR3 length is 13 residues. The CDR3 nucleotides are TGTGCCAGTAGGGAAGCGAGCAATCAGCCCCAGCATTTT. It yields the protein CASREASNQPQHF.

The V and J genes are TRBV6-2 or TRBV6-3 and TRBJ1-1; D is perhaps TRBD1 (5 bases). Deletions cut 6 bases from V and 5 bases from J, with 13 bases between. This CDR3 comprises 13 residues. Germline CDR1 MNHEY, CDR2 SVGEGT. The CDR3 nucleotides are TGTGCCAGCAGCCACCCCGACAGAACTGAAGCTTTCTTT. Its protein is CASSHPDRTEAFF.

CDR3: CASSQVGQGPYEQYF. For the CDR3, the DNA is TGTGCCAGCAGCCAAGTAGGACAGGGGCCGTACGAGCAGTACTTC. V and J are TRBV3-1 (or the pseudogene TRBV3-2) and TRBJ2-7; 9 positions match TRBD1. CDR1 is LGHDT and CDR2 is YNNKEL in the germline V gene (reference sequence). V gave up 1 base and J gave up 4 bases; unmatched junction bases: 5. There are 15 residues in the CDR3.

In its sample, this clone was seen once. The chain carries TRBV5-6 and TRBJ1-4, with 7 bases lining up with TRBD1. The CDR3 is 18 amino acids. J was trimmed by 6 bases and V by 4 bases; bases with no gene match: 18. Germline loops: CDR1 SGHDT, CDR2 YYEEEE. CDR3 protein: CASSPRDSTITAYEKLFF. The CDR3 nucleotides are TGTGCCAGCAGCCCCCGGGACAGTACGATTACGGCGTATGAAAAACTGTTTTTT.

The CDR3 nucleotides read TGTGCCAGCACCCCGACTAGCGGAAGCACAGATACGCAGTATTTT. Translated, it gives CASTPTSGSTDTQYF. The V gene is TRBV3-1 (or the pseudogene TRBV3-2), the J gene TRBJ2-3, with TRBD2 matching 9 bases. Germline CDR1 reads LGHDT; CDR2 reads YNNKEL (reference sequence). The V segment lost 7 bases and the J segment 0 bases; nucleotides outside the gene matches: 5. The CDR3 sequence is 15 residues long.

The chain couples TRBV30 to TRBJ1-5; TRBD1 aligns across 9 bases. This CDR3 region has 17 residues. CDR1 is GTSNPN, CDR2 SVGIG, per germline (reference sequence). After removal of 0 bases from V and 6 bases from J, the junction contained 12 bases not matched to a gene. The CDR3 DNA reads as TGTGCCTGGAGTGTCTCTCCTACAGGGGGCGGAGGTCAGCCCCAGCATTTT. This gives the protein CAWSVSPTGGGGQPQHF. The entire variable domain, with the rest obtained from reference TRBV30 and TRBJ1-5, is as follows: SQTIHQWPATLVQPVGSPLSLECTVEGTSNPNLYWYRQAAGRGLQLLFYSVGIGQISSEVPQNLSASRPQDRQFILSSKKLLLSDSGFYLCAWSVSPTGGGGQPQHFGDGTRLSIL.

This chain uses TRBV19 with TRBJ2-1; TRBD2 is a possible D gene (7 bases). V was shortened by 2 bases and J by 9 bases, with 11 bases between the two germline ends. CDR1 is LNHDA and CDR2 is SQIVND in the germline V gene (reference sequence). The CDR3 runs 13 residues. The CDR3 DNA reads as TGTGCCAGTAGTATATTGGGGGGGCCTGAGCAGTTCTTC. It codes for CASSILGGPEQFF.

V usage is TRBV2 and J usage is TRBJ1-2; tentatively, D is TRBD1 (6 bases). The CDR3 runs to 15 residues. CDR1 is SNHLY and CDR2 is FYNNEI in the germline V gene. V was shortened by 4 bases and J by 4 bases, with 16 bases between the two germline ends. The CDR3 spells CASSVGRGLSYGYTF. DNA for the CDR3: TGTGCCAGCAGTGTGGGCAGGGGCCTATCCTATGGCTACACCTTC.

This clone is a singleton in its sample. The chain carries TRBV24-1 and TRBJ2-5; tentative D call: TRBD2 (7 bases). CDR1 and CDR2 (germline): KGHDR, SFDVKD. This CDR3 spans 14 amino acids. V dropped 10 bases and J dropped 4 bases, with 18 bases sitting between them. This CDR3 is CATTNRGARETQYF. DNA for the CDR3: TGTGCCACAACAAACCGGGGGGCTAGAGAGACCCAGTACTTC.

The DNA for the CDR3 is TGTGCCAGCAGCCCTAACCCCCGGGGGGCCGCAGATACGCAGTATTTT. Translated: CASSPNPRGAADTQYF. The genes are TRBV7-3 and TRBJ2-3, with D perhaps matching TRBD2 (7 bases). The CDR3 runs to 16 residues. Germline assignment: CDR1 SGHTA and CDR2 FQGTGA. Trimming removed 5 bases at V and 4 bases at J, with 19 bases between.

CDR3 sequence reads: CASSLEGRDNNEQFF. Here the CDR3 DNA reads TGCGCCAGCAGCTTGGAAGGGCGGGATAACAATGAGCAGTTCTTC. The V call is TRBV5-1, the J call TRBJ2-1; D possibly corresponds to TRBD2 (6 bases). The germline V gene encodes CDR1 SGHRS and CDR2 YFSETQ. V dropped 0 bases and J dropped 5 bases, with 12 bases sitting between them. There are 15 residues in the CDR3.